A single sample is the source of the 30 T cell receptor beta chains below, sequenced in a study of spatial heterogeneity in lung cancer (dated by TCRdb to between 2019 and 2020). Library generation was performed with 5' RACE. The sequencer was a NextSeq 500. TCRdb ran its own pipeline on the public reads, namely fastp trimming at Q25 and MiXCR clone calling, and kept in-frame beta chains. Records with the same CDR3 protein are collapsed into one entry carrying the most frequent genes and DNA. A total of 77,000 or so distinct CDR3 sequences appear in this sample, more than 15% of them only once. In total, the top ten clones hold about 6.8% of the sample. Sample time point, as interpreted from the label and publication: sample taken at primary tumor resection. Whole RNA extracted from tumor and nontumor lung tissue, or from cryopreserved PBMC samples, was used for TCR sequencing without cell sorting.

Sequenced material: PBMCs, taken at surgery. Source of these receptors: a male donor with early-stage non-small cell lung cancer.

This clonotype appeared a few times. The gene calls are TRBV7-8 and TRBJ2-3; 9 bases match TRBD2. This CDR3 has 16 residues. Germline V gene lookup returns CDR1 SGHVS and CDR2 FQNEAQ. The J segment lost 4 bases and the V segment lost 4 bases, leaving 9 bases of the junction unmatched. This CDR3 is CASSYVSGSLADTQYF. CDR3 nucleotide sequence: TGTGCCAGCAGCTACGTTAGCGGGAGTCTCGCAGATACGCAGTATTTT.

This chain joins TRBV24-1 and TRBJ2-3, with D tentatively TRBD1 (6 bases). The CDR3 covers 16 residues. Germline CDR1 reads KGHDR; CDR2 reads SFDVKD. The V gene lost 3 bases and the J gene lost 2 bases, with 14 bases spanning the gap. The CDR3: CATSDAPGQITDTQYF. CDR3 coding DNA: TGTGCCACCAGTGATGCACCGGGACAAATCACAGATACGCAGTATTTT.

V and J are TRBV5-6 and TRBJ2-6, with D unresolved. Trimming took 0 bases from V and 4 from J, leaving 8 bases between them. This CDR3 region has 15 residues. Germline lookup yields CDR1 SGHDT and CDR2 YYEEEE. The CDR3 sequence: CASSLVEHGANVLTF. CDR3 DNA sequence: TGTGCCAGCAGCTTGGTGGAGCACGGGGCCAACGTCCTGACTTTC.

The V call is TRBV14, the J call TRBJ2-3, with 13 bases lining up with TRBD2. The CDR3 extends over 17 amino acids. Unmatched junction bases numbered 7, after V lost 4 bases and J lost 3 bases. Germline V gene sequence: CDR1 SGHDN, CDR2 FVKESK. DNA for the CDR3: TGTGCCAGCAGCCCCCTCGGGACTAGCGGGATTACAGATACGCAGTATTTT. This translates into CASSPLGTSGITDTQYF. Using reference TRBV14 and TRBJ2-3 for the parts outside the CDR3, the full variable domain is EAGVTQFPSHSVIEKGQTVTLRCDPISGHDNLYWYRRVMGKEIKFLLHFVKESKQDESGMPNNRFLAERTGGTYSTLKVQPAELEDSGVYFCASSPLGTSGITDTQYFGPGTRLTVL.

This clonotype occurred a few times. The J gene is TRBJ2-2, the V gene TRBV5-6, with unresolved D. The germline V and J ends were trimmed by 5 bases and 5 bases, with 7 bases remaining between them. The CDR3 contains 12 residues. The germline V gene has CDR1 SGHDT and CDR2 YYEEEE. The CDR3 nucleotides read TGTGCCAGCAGTTTACTAACCGGGGAGCTGTTTTTT. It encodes CASSLLTGELFF.

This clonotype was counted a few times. The CDR3 is CASSLEAGEDYGYTF. In DNA, the CDR3 is TGTGCCAGCAGCTTGGAGGCGGGGGAGGACTATGGCTACACCTTC. The genes are TRBV5-4 and TRBJ1-2; D might be TRBD1 (5 bases). CDR1 is SGHNT and CDR2 is YYREEE in the germline V gene (reference sequence). V was pared by 0 bases and J by 3 bases, with 12 bases between. The CDR3 is 15 amino acids.

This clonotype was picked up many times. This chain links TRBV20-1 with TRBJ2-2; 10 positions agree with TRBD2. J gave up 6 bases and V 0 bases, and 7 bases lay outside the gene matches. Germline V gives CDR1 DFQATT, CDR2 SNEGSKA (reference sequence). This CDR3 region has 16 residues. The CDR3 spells CSARDPASGSSGELFF. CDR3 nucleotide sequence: TGCAGTGCTAGAGATCCGGCTAGCGGGAGTTCCGGGGAGCTGTTTTTT.

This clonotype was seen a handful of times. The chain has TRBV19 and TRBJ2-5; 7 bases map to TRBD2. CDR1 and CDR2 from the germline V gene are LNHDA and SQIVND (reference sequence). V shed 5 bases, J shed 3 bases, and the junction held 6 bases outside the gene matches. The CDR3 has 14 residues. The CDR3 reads CASSAGVGEETQYF. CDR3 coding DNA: TGTGCCAGTAGTGCGGGAGTCGGGGAAGAGACCCAGTACTTC.

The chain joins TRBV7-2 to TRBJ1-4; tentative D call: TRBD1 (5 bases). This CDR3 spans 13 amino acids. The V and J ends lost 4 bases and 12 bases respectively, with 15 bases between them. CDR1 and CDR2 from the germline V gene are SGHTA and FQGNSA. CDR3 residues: CASSSGTPTELFF. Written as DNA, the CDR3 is TGTGCCAGCAGCTCCGGGACCCCGACGGAACTGTTTTTT.

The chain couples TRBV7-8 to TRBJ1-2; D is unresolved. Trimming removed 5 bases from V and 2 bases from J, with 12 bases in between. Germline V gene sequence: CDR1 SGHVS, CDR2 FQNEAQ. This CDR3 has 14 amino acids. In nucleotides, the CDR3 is TGTGCCAGCAGCCTAGGGCACAGCAACTATGGCTACACCTTC. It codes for CASSLGHSNYGYTF.

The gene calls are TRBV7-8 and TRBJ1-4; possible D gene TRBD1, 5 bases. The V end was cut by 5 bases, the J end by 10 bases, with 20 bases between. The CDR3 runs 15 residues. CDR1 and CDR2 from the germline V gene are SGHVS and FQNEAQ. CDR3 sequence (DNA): TGTGCCAGCAGCCTTACCCAAGGGGAATGGGCAAAACTGTTTTTT. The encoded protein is CASSLTQGEWAKLFF.

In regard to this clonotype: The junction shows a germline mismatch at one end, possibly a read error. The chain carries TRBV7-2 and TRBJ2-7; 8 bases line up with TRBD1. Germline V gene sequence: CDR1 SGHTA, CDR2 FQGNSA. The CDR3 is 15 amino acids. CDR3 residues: CASSLARDRYYELYF. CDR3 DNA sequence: TGTGCCAGCAGCTTAGCTCGGGACAGGTACTACGAGCTGTACTTC.

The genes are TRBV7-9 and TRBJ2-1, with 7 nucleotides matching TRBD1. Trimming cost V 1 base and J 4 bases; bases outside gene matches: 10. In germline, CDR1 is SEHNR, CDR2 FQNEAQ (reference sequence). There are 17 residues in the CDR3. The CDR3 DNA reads TGTGCCAGCAGCTTAGATAGCAGGGGGTTTGGTTACAATGAGCAGTTCTTC. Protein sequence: CASSLDSRGFGYNEQFF.

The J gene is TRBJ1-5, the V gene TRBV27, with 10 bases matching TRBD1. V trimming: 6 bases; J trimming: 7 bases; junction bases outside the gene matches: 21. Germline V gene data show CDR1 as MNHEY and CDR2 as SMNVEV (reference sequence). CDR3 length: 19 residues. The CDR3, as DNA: TGTGCCAGCAGCTTGACATACCGGGACAGGGGACTTCCCAAACAGCCCCAGCATTTT. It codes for CASSLTYRDRGLPKQPQHF.

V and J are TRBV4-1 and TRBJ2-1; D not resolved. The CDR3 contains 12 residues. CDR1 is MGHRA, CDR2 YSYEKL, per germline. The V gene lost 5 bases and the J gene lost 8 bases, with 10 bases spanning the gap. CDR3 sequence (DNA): TGCGCCAGCAGCGGAGAGGTTGATGAGCAGTTCTTC. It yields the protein CASSGEVDEQFF.

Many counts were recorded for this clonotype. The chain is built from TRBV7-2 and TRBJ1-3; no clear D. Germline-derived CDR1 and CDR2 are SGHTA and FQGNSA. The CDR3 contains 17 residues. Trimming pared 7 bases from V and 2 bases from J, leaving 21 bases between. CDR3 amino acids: CASNSLAGEKAGNTIYF. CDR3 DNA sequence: TGTGCCAGCAACTCTCTAGCCGGGGAGAAGGCTGGAAACACCATATATTTT.

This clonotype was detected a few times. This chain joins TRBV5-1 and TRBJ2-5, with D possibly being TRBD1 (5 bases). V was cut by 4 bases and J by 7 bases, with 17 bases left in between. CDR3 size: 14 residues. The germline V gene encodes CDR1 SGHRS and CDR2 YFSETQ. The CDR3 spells CASSPVTGPGTQYF. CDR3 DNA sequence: TGCGCCAGCAGCCCCGTAACAGGCCCAGGGACCCAGTACTTC.

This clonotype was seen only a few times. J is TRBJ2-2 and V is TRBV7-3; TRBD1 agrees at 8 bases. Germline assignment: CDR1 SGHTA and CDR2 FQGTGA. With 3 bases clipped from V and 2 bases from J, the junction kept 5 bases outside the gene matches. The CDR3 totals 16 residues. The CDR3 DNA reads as TGTGCCAGCAGCTTTTCAGGGGGCGTCAACACCGGGGAGCTGTTTTTT. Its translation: CASSFSGGVNTGELFF.

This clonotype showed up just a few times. The CDR3 coding sequence is TGTGCCATCAGTGCGAGGGCCGAGGGAGAGCAGTACTTC. It specifies CAISARAEGEQYF. This chain connects TRBV10-3 to TRBJ2-7; perhaps TRBD2 as D (5 bases). Germline V gene lookup returns CDR1 ENHRY and CDR2 SYGVKD. The CDR3 is made up of 13 amino acids. The germline V and J ends were trimmed by 4 bases and 7 bases, with 14 bases remaining between them.

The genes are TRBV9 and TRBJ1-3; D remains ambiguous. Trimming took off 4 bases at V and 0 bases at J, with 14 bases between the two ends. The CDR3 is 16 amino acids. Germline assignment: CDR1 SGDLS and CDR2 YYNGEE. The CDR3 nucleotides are TGTGCCAGCAGCATAAGACCAGCGAACTCTGGAAACACCATATATTTT. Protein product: CASSIRPANSGNTIYF.

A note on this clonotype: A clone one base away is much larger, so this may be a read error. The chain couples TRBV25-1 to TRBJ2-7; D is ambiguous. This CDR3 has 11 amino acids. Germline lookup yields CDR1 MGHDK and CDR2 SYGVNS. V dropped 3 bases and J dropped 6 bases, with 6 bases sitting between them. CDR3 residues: CASSDVLEQYF. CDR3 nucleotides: TGTGCCAGCAGTGATGTCCTCGAGCAGTACTTC.

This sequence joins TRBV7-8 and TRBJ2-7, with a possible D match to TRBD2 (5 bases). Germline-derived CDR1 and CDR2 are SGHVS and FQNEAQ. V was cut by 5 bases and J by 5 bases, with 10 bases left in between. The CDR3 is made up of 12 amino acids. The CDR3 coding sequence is TGTGCCAGCAGCCCGGACTGGGACGAGCAGTACTTC. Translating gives CASSPDWDEQYF.

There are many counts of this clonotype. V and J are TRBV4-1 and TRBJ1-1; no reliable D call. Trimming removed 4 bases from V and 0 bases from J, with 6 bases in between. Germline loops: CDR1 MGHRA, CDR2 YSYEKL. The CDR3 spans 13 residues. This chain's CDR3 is CASSPTLNTEAFF. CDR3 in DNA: TGCGCCAGCAGCCCGACATTGAACACTGAAGCTTTCTTT.

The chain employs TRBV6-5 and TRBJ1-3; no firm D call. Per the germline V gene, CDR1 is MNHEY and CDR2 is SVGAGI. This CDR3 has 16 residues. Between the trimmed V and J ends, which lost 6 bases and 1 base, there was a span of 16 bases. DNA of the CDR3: TGTGCCAGCAGACGCGGGATGGGGAGGTCTGGAAACACCATATATTTT. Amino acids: CASRRGMGRSGNTIYF.

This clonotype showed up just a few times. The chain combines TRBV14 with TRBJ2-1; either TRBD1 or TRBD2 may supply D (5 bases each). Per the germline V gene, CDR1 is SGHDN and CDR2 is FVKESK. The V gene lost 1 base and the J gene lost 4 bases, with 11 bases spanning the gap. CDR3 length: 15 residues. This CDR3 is CASSQGGLEYNEQFF. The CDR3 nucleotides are TGTGCCAGCAGCCAAGGGGGGTTAGAGTACAATGAGCAGTTCTTC.

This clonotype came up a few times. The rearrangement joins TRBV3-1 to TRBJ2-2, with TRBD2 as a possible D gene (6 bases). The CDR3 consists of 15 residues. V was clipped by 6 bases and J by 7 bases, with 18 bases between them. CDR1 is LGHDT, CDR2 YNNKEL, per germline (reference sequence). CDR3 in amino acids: CASRPSSGPGGELFF. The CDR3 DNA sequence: TGTGCCAGCAGACCCAGTAGCGGTCCGGGCGGGGAGCTGTTTTTT.

In nucleotides, the CDR3 is TGTGCCAGCAGCGTGGGACATCGCTCTGGGGCCAACGTCCTGACTTTC. It encodes CASSVGHRSGANVLTF. The chain links TRBV9 to TRBJ2-6; tentatively, D is TRBD1 (6 bases). V lost 2 bases, J lost 0 bases, and 9 bases lay in between. Germline V gene lookup returns CDR1 SGDLS and CDR2 YYNGEE. The CDR3 spans 16 residues.

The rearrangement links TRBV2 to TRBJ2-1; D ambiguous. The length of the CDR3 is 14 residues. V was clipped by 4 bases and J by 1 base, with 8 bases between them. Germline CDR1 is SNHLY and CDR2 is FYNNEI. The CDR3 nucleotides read TGTGCCAGCAGTGTAGAGAGTTCCTACAATGAGCAGTTCTTC. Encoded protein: CASSVESSYNEQFF.

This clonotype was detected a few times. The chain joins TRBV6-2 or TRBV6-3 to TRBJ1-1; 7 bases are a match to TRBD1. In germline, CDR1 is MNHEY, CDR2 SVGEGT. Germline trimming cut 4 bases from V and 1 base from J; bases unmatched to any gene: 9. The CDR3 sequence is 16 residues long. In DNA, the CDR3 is TGTGCCAGCAGTTTGTACGATCAGGGGGAGAACACTGAAGCTTTCTTT. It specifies CASSLYDQGENTEAFF.

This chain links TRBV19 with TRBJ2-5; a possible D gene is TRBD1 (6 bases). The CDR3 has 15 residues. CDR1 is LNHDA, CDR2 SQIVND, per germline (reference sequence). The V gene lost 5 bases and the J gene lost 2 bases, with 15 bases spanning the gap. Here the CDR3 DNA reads TGTGCCAGTAGTCGCTCCGGGACAAGTCAAGAGACCCAGTACTTC. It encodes CASSRSGTSQETQYF.